This TCR beta chain was recorded in a study of beta chain features in type 1 diabetes. Points from the study as a whole: When Type 1 diabetes patients were examined, their TCRB CDR3s proved moderately but significantly shorter in all four CD4+ subsets. Fewer insertions but more deletions were seen at VDJ junctions in type 1 diabetes patients. For patients and controls alike, PCR might favor shorter templates to the same degree.

In its sample, this clone was seen once. What it binds is unknown. TCRB transcripts that were expressed got sequenced, as all of the isolated RNA had been reverse transcribed. TCRdb's table, derived via immunoSEQ multiplex PCR, lists solely in-frame clones and lacks some. The data contain around 250,000 clones, roughly an eighth of them seen just once; the ten biggest clones take up 0.015% to 0.02%. The clonotype comes from a man between 25 and 39 years old with type 1 diabetes. Sequencing input: naive CD4+ T cells from blood.

DNA for the CDR3: TGTGCCAGCAGCTTTGGTCAGGGCCTTGAGCAGTTCTTC. The encoded protein is CASSFGQGLEQFF. This chain links TRBV7-2 with TRBJ2-1; TRBD1 might be the D (5 bases). Germline loops: CDR1 SGHTA, CDR2 FQGNSA. Trimming stripped 3 bases from V and 9 bases from J, with 12 bases between. The CDR3 spans 13 residues.